A single sample gave rise to the 10 T cell receptor beta chains below, sequenced in a study of blood T cells in healthy people across ages. Primed by a sample-barcoded 5' primer and a J-beta primer mix, a second PCR proceeded for roughly 6 to 12 cycles. TCRdb re-analysed the 5' RACE reads in MiXCR, keeping a single row per CDR3 protein. This sample has around 1,000,000 distinct CDR3 sequences; almost 25% occur once, and the top ten carry around 0.75%. These same data were also listed under a study on T cells of mothers and their children.

Sequenced sample: blood. These receptors were obtained from a girl under 10 years old in good health.

The J gene is TRBJ2-1, the V gene TRBV20-1; the D call may be TRBD1 or TRBD2 (5 bases each). The CDR3 length is 17 residues. The V gene lost 1 base and the J gene lost 6 bases, with 22 bases spanning the gap. Looked up from germline, CDR1 is DFQATT and CDR2 is SNEGSKA (reference sequence). CDR3 in amino acids: CSARVPLANLRANEQFF. The CDR3 DNA reads as TGCAGTGCTAGAGTCCCTTTAGCGAACCTCAGGGCCAATGAGCAGTTCTTC.

This clonotype was observed a few times. This chain connects TRBV10-3 to TRBJ2-7; D could derive from TRBD1 or TRBD2 (5 bases each). The V gene lost 4 bases and the J gene lost 5 bases, with 21 bases spanning the gap. The germline V gene encodes CDR1 ENHRY and CDR2 SYGVKD. This CDR3 comprises 16 residues. CDR3 region: CAISGLGDRPGDEQYF. DNA of the CDR3: TGTGCCATCAGTGGTCTTGGGGACCGCCCCGGGGACGAGCAGTACTTC.

This clonotype was seen a few times. This sequence joins TRBV29-1 and TRBJ2-1; tentatively, D is TRBD1 or TRBD2 (5 bases each). The CDR3 totals 14 residues. The ends were cut back, 6 bases at V and 7 bases at J, with 19 bases in the middle. Germline V gene sequence: CDR1 SQVTM, CDR2 ANQGSEA. The chain's CDR3 is CSVRPPGPPNEQFF. The CDR3 DNA reads as TGCAGCGTGCGCCCCCCGGGACCCCCAAATGAGCAGTTCTTC.

This clonotype has more than one count but fewer than ten. The chain has TRBV7-3 and TRBJ2-5; 7 bases match TRBD1. Trimming at V came to 5 bases and at J to 5 bases, leaving 11 bases not matched to a gene. The CDR3 totals 15 residues. The germline V gene has CDR1 SGHTA and CDR2 FQGTGA. The CDR3 DNA sequence: TGTGCCAGCAGCCAACTGGGACAGAGAGATGAGACCCAGTACTTC. Translated, it gives CASSQLGQRDETQYF.

The J gene is TRBJ2-3, the V gene TRBV9; perhaps TRBD1 as D (5 bases). This CDR3 region has 16 residues. V gave up 2 bases and J gave up 5 bases, with 18 bases separating them. Germline CDR1 reads SGDLS; CDR2 reads YYNGEE. CDR3 amino acids: CASSVPGNPFGDTQYF. The CDR3 DNA is TGTGCCAGCAGCGTCCCAGGGAATCCCTTTGGAGATACGCAGTATTTT.

The V and J genes are TRBV14 and TRBJ2-1, with 7 bases lining up with TRBD2. Judging by the DNA end, TRBJ2-7 fits better; the J call may be wrong. There are 15 residues in the CDR3. The V gene's germline CDR1 is SGHDN and CDR2 FVKESK. CDR3 DNA sequence: TGTGCCAGCAGCTGGCGCGGGAGCAAATCCTACGAGCAGTACTTC. It encodes CASSWRGSKSYEQYF.

The rearrangement joins TRBV20-1 to TRBJ2-5, with 11 nucleotides matching TRBD2. With V trimmed by 5 bases and J by 5 bases, 7 bases remained unmatched. Germline CDR1 is DFQATT and CDR2 is SNEGSKA (reference sequence). CDR3 length: 14 amino acids. The DNA for the CDR3 is TGCAGTGCTGGTACTAGCGGGGGTAGGGAGACCCAGTACTTC. Amino acid sequence: CSAGTSGGRETQYF.

The genes are TRBV28 and TRBJ2-7; possible D gene TRBD2, 5 bases. CDR3 length: 14 residues. Germline CDR1 reads MDHEN; CDR2 reads SYDVKM. V lost 4 bases and J 2 bases, leaving 12 bases between the germline ends. This chain's CDR3 is CASSYPGKAYEQYF. As DNA, the CDR3 is TGTGCCAGCAGTTACCCCGGGAAAGCCTACGAGCAGTACTTC.

The CDR3 here is CASSEKTGGGYTF. Written as DNA, the CDR3 is TGTGCCAGCAGCGAGAAGACAGGGGGCGGCTACACCTTC. This chain connects TRBV9 to TRBJ1-2, with 10 bases matching TRBD1. V lost 3 bases to trimming and J lost 8 bases; unmatched junction nucleotides: 4. Germline V gene lookup returns CDR1 SGDLS and CDR2 YYNGEE. CDR3 length equals 13 residues.

This clonotype was seen a few times. This chain links TRBV6-2 or TRBV6-3 with TRBJ2-5, with TRBD1 matching over 9 bases. The CDR3 length is 15 residues. CDR1 and CDR2 (germline): MNHEY, SVGEGT. V was clipped by 5 bases and J by 5 bases; unmatched bases: 9. CDR3 in amino acids: CASSPRTGAEETQYF. The CDR3 DNA reads as TGTGCCAGCAGTCCTCGGACAGGGGCGGAGGAGACCCAGTACTTC.